This section outlines one T cell receptor (beta chain) sequence together with its context. Trimming cost V 4 bases and J 1 base, with 11 bases left between them. The CDR3 sequence is 15 residues long. Germline CDR1 is MNHEY and CDR2 is SVGAGI. The source of the sample is a study of technical replicates of blood from a few donors. Here immunoSEQ multiplex PCR was the method, and the copy in TCRdb shows in-frame clones only, minus some. The sample holds some 80,000 clones, 90% to 95% seen once. Sequencing was done on a sample of T cells isolated from PBMCs. This rearrangement joins TRBV6-5 to TRBJ2-1; D is possibly TRBD1 (6 bases). The source is a human donor in good health. CDR3 nucleotides: TGTGCCAGCAGTTTAACAGGGAGATCCTACAATGAGCAGTTCTTC. It encodes CASSLTGRSYNEQFF.